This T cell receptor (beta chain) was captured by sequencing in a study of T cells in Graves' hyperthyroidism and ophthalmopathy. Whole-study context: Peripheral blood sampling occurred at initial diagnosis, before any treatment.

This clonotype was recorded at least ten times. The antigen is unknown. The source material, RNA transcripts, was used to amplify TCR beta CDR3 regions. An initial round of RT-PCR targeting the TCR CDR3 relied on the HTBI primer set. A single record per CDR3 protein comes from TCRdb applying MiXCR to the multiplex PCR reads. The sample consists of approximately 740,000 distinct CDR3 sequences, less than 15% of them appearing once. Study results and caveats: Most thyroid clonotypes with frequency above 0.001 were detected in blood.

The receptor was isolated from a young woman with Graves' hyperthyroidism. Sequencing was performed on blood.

CDR3 sequence reads: CASSSGLPDTQYF. In nucleotides, the CDR3 is TGTGCCAGCAGTTCGGGACTCCCAGATACGCAGTATTTT. The chain combines TRBV6-1 with TRBJ2-3; tentative D call: TRBD2 (6 bases). Per the germline V gene, CDR1 is MNHNS and CDR2 is SASEGT. V was shortened by 5 bases and J by 4 bases, with 10 bases between the two germline ends. This CDR3 contains 13 residues.